This TCR beta chain stems from a study of cytomegalovirus exposure and HLA in healthy donors. 60 Vbeta and 13 Jbeta primers were used in PCR. Clones were sequenced by immunoSEQ multiplex PCR, and TCRdb holds only the in-frame ones, with some missing. This sample carries about 200,000 clones, approximately 79% of them seen once, and the ten largest clones take under 2%. The length of the CDR3 is 15 residues. Germline V CDR1 and CDR2: LNHDA, SQIVND (reference sequence). The V gene lost 4 bases and the J gene lost 2 bases, with 14 bases spanning the gap. With respect to this clone: Its antigen is unknown.

Study-wide results and caveats: In an earlier analysis, productive rearrangement rates for most beta V segments clustered near 87% or 30%.

This chain connects TRBV19 to TRBJ2-5; TRBD2 is a possible D gene (6 bases). Source material: PBMCs. The TCR sequence derives from a girl aged 5-17 years in good health and CMV-seropositive. DNA of the CDR3: TGTGCCAGTAGTAGACTAGTAGGCCCACAAGAGACCCAGTACTTC. This sequence encodes CASSRLVGPQETQYF.